One T cell receptor (beta chain) is described in this entry. The target antigen is unknown. This sample is part of a study of breast tumors, draining lymph nodes, adjacent tissues. Overall study findings and caveats: Findings are consistent with lymph node origin and intratumoral expansion of most tumor T cells. Tumors had less TCR diversity than lymph nodes, more than nontumor tissue.

The CDR3 spans 13 residues. V shed 2 bases and J shed 6 bases, with 11 bases lying between them. Germline CDR1 is SGHAT and CDR2 is FQNNGV. In TCRdb, the multiplex PCR reads were re-called with MiXCR into one record per CDR3 protein. The sample lists around 190,000 distinct CDR3 sequences, 30% to 35% occurring once. Samples came from axillary lymph nodes draining the breast cancer. Sequencing was carried out using axillary lymph node tissue. The receptor was isolated from a female donor with breast cancer. Some clones in this sample may be carry-over from other donors' samples. The chain couples TRBV11-2 to TRBJ2-7; D is possibly TRBD2 (5 bases). Here the CDR3 DNA reads TGTGCCAGCAGCTTAATCCGGGGATCCGAGCAGTACTTC. Its protein is CASSLIRGSEQYF.